This entry lists 3 T cell receptor beta chains sequenced from one sample in a study of shared clonotypes between healthy human individuals. In the naive CD8 group, cells lacked CD45RO and were positively selected for CCR7, so terminally differentiated effector memory CD45RA+ cells were left out. Some clones are missing from TCRdb's copy, which holds only in-frame ones; the method was immunoSEQ multiplex PCR. Among about 1.9 million clones, 85% to 95% were seen once, and the ten largest hold more than 1.5%. The sequenced sample was naive CD8+ T cells from PBMCs. The source of these receptors is a man aged 18 to 29 in good health. Some clones in this sample may be carry-over from other donors' samples.

This clone was seen once. The chain has TRBV7-9 and TRBJ2-1, with TRBD1 identical over 7 bases. Germline assignment: CDR1 SEHNR and CDR2 FQNEAQ (reference sequence). The CDR3 contains 15 residues. J was trimmed by 1 base and V by 5 bases; bases with no gene match: 5. CDR3 protein: CASSTTTGSYNEQFF. DNA for the CDR3: TGTGCCAGCAGCACCACGACAGGGTCCTACAATGAGCAGTTCTTC.

The V and J genes are TRBV19 and TRBJ2-5, with D maybe TRBD1 (5 bases). In germline, CDR1 is LNHDA, CDR2 SQIVND (reference sequence). This CDR3 is 13 amino acids long. V lost 6 bases, J lost 2 bases, and 10 bases lay in between. The CDR3 reads CASRGRAQETQYF. Written as DNA, the CDR3 is TGTGCCAGTAGGGGCAGGGCTCAAGAGACCCAGTACTTC. Using reference TRBV19 and TRBJ2-5 for the parts outside the CDR3, the full variable domain is DGGITQSPKYLFRKEGQNVTLSCEQNLNHDAMYWYRQDPGQGLRLIYYSQIVNDFQKGDIAEGYSVSREKKESFPLTVTSAQKNPTAFYLCASRGRAQETQYFGPGTRLLVL.

The V call is TRBV30, the J call TRBJ1-5, with D unresolved. Germline assignment: CDR1 GTSNPN and CDR2 SVGIG (reference sequence). This CDR3 region has 14 residues. V was cut by 4 bases and J by 3 bases, with 13 bases left in between. In DNA, the CDR3 is TGTGCCTGGAAAGTCGGTGATCACAATCAGCCCCAGCATTTT. Its protein product is CAWKVGDHNQPQHF.